Below, 32 T cell receptor beta chains from the same sample are listed, as sequenced in a study of vaccination effects on CD4 cells after COVID-19. These receptors have no known antigen. TCRdb's table, derived via immunoSEQ multiplex PCR, lists solely in-frame clones and lacks some. The sample holds fewer than 55,000 clones, 60% to 75% seen once. Upon completion of roughly ten days in culture, CD4+ T cells were isolated. Each participant was administered two doses of either the BNT162b2 or the mRNA-1273 vaccine. Here the sequenced sample was CD4+ T cells from PBMCs cultured without peptide, taken after COVID-19 vaccination. These receptor sequences come from a human donor who received a COVID-19 vaccine.

V gene TRBV10-3 combines with J gene TRBJ2-7, with D hard to call. CDR3 length: 12 amino acids. V shed 10 bases and J shed 4 bases, with 14 bases lying between them. CDR1 is ENHRY, CDR2 SYGVKD, per germline. The CDR3 region is CATYHSGYEQYF. DNA of the CDR3: TGTGCCACCTACCATTCTGGATACGAGCAGTACTTC.

The chain recombines TRBV5-1 with TRBJ2-7; D tentatively fits TRBD1 or TRBD2 (5 bases each). V lost 5 bases to trimming and J lost 4 bases, with 19 bases between them. There are 15 residues in the CDR3. Germline V gene lookup returns CDR1 SGHRS and CDR2 YFSETQ. The CDR3 DNA follows: TGCGCCAGCAGAGTGTGGGGAGAGACAGTATACGAGCAGTACTTC. Its translation is CASRVWGETVYEQYF.

The V and J genes are TRBV3-1 (or the pseudogene TRBV3-2) and TRBJ1-2; 10 bases fit TRBD1. The CDR3 runs to 15 residues. The V segment lost 6 bases and the J segment 0 bases; nucleotides outside the gene matches: 4. Germline lookup yields CDR1 LGHDT and CDR2 YNNKEL (reference sequence). The CDR3 sequence: CASRGTGDANYGYTF. CDR3 in DNA: TGTGCCAGCAGGGGGACAGGGGATGCTAACTATGGCTACACCTTC.

In nucleotides, the CDR3 is TGTGCCAGTAGTCTCGGCAGGGGGAGCAATCAGCCCCAGCATTTT. It specifies CASSLGRGSNQPQHF. This sequence joins TRBV19 and TRBJ1-5, with 7 bases aligning to TRBD1. Germline CDR1 reads LNHDA; CDR2 reads SQIVND (reference sequence). The CDR3 length is 15 residues. V lost 5 bases to trimming and J lost 1 base; unmatched junction nucleotides: 5.

This chain connects TRBV12-3 or TRBV12-4 to TRBJ2-1, with a weak D call TRBD2 (6 bases). The length of the CDR3 is 13 residues. V was cut by 9 bases and J by 4 bases, with 13 bases left in between. CDR3 in amino acids: CASRREPYNEQFF. For the CDR3, the DNA is TGTGCCAGTCGGAGGGAGCCATACAATGAGCAGTTCTTC.

This clone appeared once. This chain uses TRBV2 with TRBJ2-7, with D hard to call. This CDR3 spans 13 amino acids. CDR1 SNHLY and CDR2 FYNNEI come from the germline V gene. Trimming left V 3 bases short and J 3 bases short, with 9 bases between. CDR3 in DNA: TGTGCCAGCAGTGAGTGGGAACGCTACGAGCAGTACTTC. It specifies CASSEWERYEQYF. Filled out from reference TRBV2 and TRBJ2-7, the complete variable domain reads EPEVTQTPSHQVTQMGQEVILRCVPISNHLYFYWYRQILGQKVEFLVSFYNNEISEKSEIFDDQFSVERPDGSNFTLKIRSTKLEDSAMYFCASSEWERYEQYFGPGTRLTVT.

J is TRBJ2-2 and V is TRBV21-1. TRBV21-1 is a pseudogene segment. The CDR3 is 15 amino acids. Here the CDR3 reads CAGSCSRDNTGELFF. The CDR3 DNA reads TGTGCCGGAAGCTGTTCGAGGGACAACACCGGGGAGCTGTTTTTT.

This clone was found once. The V call is TRBV10-3, the J call TRBJ1-3; D unresolved. The CDR3 runs 13 residues. Germline V gives CDR1 ENHRY, CDR2 SYGVKD. V shed 7 bases and J shed 0 bases, with 7 bases lying between them. The CDR3, as DNA: TGTGCCATCACCGGGAGCTCTGGAAACACCATATATTTT. Translating gives CAITGSSGNTIYF.

The J gene is TRBJ2-5, the V gene TRBV2; a weak D match, TRBD1 (6 bases). Germline CDR1 reads SNHLY; CDR2 reads FYNNEI. Trimming shortened V by 1 base and J by 5 bases, and 11 bases separated the two germline ends. The CDR3 contains 14 residues. In nucleotides, the CDR3 is TGTGCCAGCAGTGAAGAGGGGGTGTCGGAGACCCAGTACTTC. It specifies CASSEEGVSETQYF.

This clone was detected only a few times. The chain couples TRBV30 to TRBJ1-3; tentatively, D is TRBD1 (5 bases). This CDR3 is 15 amino acids long. The germline CDR1 and CDR2 sequences are GTSNPN and SVGIG (reference sequence). Trimming cost V 7 bases and J 0 bases, with 16 bases left between them. This CDR3 is CAYAGKGLSGNTIYF. The DNA of the CDR3 is TGTGCCTACGCCGGTAAGGGACTCTCTGGAAACACCATATATTTT.

The J gene is TRBJ1-1, the V gene TRBV5-8; TRBD1 matches at 8 bases. This CDR3 has 15 residues. The J segment lost 5 bases and the V segment lost 5 bases, leaving 11 bases of the junction unmatched. The germline gives CDR1 SGHTS, CDR2 YDEGEE. DNA for the CDR3: TGTGCCAGCAGATTCCCGGGACAGGCGGTAACTGAAGCTTTCTTT. It is translated as CASRFPGQAVTEAFF.

This clone has more than one count but fewer than ten. The chain has TRBV12-3 or TRBV12-4 and TRBJ2-1; no firm D call. The ends were cut back, 1 base at V and 9 bases at J, with 10 bases in the middle. This CDR3 has 13 amino acids. The CDR3 sequence is CASSLGLRSEQFF. The CDR3 DNA is TGTGCCAGCAGTTTAGGGTTAAGGAGTGAGCAGTTCTTC.

This clone came up a few times. The V call is TRBV11-2, the J call TRBJ1-1, with 7 positions matching TRBD1. After removal of 5 bases from V and 5 bases from J, the junction contained 17 bases not matched to a gene. This CDR3 has 17 residues. CDR1 and CDR2 from the germline V gene are SGHAT and FQNNGV. CDR3 loop: CASSDIITGAISTEAFF. As DNA, the CDR3 is TGTGCCAGCAGCGACATAATAACAGGGGCTATAAGTACTGAAGCTTTCTTT.

This clone was recorded a few times. The chain employs TRBV29-1 and TRBJ1-1, with D hard to call. The CDR3 is 12 residues long. Trimming left V 4 bases short and J 4 bases short, with 10 bases between. In germline, CDR1 is SQVTM, CDR2 ANQGSEA. This chain's CDR3 is CSVGEGFTEAFF. The CDR3 DNA follows: TGCAGCGTTGGGGAGGGTTTCACTGAAGCTTTCTTT.

The chain is built from TRBV2 and TRBJ2-5, with a weak D call TRBD1 (6 bases). The germline CDR1 and CDR2 sequences are SNHLY and FYNNEI. With 6 bases removed from V and 3 bases from J, the gap between germline ends came to 20 bases. This CDR3 contains 16 residues. The CDR3 DNA reads as TGTGCCAGCAGCGACGTAGTGGTGGGGGCGAAAGAGACCCAGTACTTC. Translated, it gives CASSDVVVGAKETQYF.

Ten or more counts support this clone. The chain is built from TRBV3-1 (or the pseudogene TRBV3-2) and TRBJ2-7; D not certain. Germline V gene sequence: CDR1 LGHDT, CDR2 YNNKEL (reference sequence). Trimming took off 10 bases at V and 7 bases at J, with 20 bases between the two ends. The CDR3 spans 13 residues. The CDR3 here is CATGQSNVGEQYF. Written as DNA, the CDR3 is TGTGCCACGGGCCAAAGCAATGTGGGGGAGCAGTACTTC.

The V gene is TRBV14, the J gene TRBJ2-7; D possibly corresponds to TRBD1 (5 bases). Trimming took off 0 bases at V and 6 bases at J, with 9 bases between the two ends. Germline V gene sequence: CDR1 SGHDN, CDR2 FVKESK. The CDR3 sequence is 13 residues long. The DNA for the CDR3 is TGTGCCAGCAGCCAAGACAGGGTGCGCGAGCAGTACTTC. This codes for CASSQDRVREQYF. Based on the CDR3 plus reference TRBV14 and TRBJ2-7, the full variable domain is EAGVTQFPSHSVIEKGQTVTLRCDPISGHDNLYWYRRVMGKEIKFLLHFVKESKQDESGMPNNRFLAERTGGTYSTLKVQPAELEDSGVYFCASSQDRVREQYFGPGTRLTVT.

This chain links TRBV2 with TRBJ2-3, with 8 bases that match TRBD2. CDR3 length: 16 residues. With V trimmed by 3 bases and J by 2 bases, 7 bases remained unmatched. Germline values: CDR1 SNHLY, CDR2 FYNNEI. DNA for the CDR3: TGTGCCAGCAGTGAGATCGCGGGGGGTACCACAGATACGCAGTATTTT. Protein: CASSEIAGGTTDTQYF.

V gene TRBV19 combines with J gene TRBJ2-2, with 10 bases lining up with TRBD1. CDR3 size: 18 residues. Trimming took 0 bases from V and 3 from J; bases not matched to a gene: 7. The germline CDR1 and CDR2 sequences are LNHDA and SQIVND (reference sequence). Here the CDR3 reads CASSIDLGQGIDTGELFF. DNA of the CDR3: TGTGCCAGTAGTATAGATTTGGGACAGGGGATCGACACCGGGGAGCTGTTTTTT. Full variable domain (outside the CDR3, taken from reference TRBV19 and TRBJ2-2): DGGITQSPKYLFRKEGQNVTLSCEQNLNHDAMYWYRQDPGQGLRLIYYSQIVNDFQKGDIAEGYSVSREKKESFPLTVTSAQKNPTAFYLCASSIDLGQGIDTGELFFGEGSRLTVL.

The chain employs TRBV2 and TRBJ1-1, with D hard to call. This CDR3 is built from 13 residues. Trimming stripped 5 bases from V and 0 bases from J, with 7 bases between. Germline V lookup: CDR1 SNHLY, CDR2 FYNNEI. CDR3 sequence (DNA): TGTGCCAGCAGTTACCATATGAACACTGAAGCTTTCTTT. Residues: CASSYHMNTEAFF.

The genes are TRBV11-2 and TRBJ2-3; D is ambiguous. Trimming left V 7 bases short and J 5 bases short, with 13 bases between. This CDR3 contains 13 residues. Germline CDR1 and CDR2: SGHAT and FQNNGV. The CDR3 region is CASTLSLGDTQYF. The CDR3 DNA reads as TGTGCCAGCACCCTCTCTTTGGGAGATACGCAGTATTTT.

The chain carries TRBV6-4 and TRBJ2-7; TRBD1 matches at 8 bases. V shed 3 bases, J shed 2 bases, and the junction held 3 bases outside the gene matches. The CDR3 contains 14 residues. Germline loops: CDR1 MRHNA, CDR2 SNTAGT. CDR3 nucleotides: TGTGCCAGCAGTGAAGAGGACAGGGCCTACGAGCAGTACTTC. This translates into CASSEEDRAYEQYF.

The chain couples TRBV6-5 to TRBJ2-7, with TRBD1 identical over 9 bases. There are 15 residues in the CDR3. The germline CDR1 and CDR2 sequences are MNHEY and SVGAGI. V was clipped by 6 bases and J by 2 bases; unmatched bases: 8. For the CDR3, the DNA is TGTGCCAGCAGCGATTCCGGGACAGGGACCTACGAGCAGTACTTC. As protein: CASSDSGTGTYEQYF.

This clone showed up just a few times. The V and J genes are TRBV25-1 and TRBJ1-2; D is undetermined. The CDR3 consists of 12 residues. The V end was cut by 5 bases, the J end by 5 bases, with 9 bases between. CDR1 and CDR2 (germline): MGHDK, SYGVNS. DNA of the CDR3: TGTGCCAGCAGTCGAGGGTCGTATGGCTACACCTTC. Its protein is CASSRGSYGYTF.

The CDR3 nucleotides are TGTGCCAGCGCGGACGGCGGGGGGGCTAATAATTCACCCCTCCACTTT. Protein sequence: CASADGGGANNSPLHF. The J gene is TRBJ1-6, the V gene TRBV21-1. TRBV21-1 is tagged as a pseudogene. This CDR3 has 16 residues.

V gene TRBV5-4 combines with J gene TRBJ1-2; 9 nucleotides agree with TRBD1. Germline CDR1 is SGHNT and CDR2 is YYREEE (reference sequence). Losses at the gene ends were 0 bases for V and 14 bases for J; bases not matched to a gene: 14. The CDR3 has 15 residues. This CDR3 is CASSLGGTTGGDLTF. For the CDR3, the DNA is TGTGCCAGCAGCTTGGGGGGGACGACAGGGGGGGATTTGACCTTC.

The chain carries TRBV2 and TRBJ2-7; weak D call: TRBD1 (6 bases). This CDR3 has 11 amino acids. With 6 bases removed from V and 3 bases from J, the gap between germline ends came to 6 bases. Germline V lookup: CDR1 SNHLY, CDR2 FYNNEI. The CDR3 nucleotides read TGTGCCAGCAGGGGACACTACGAGCAGTACTTC. It translates to CASRGHYEQYF.

This chain joins TRBV7-2 and TRBJ2-1, with 10 bases aligning to TRBD2. The V gene's germline CDR1 is SGHTA and CDR2 FQGNSA. The CDR3 has 15 amino acids. With 5 bases clipped from V and 3 bases from J, the junction kept 4 bases outside the gene matches. CDR3: CASSTTSGIYNEQFF. The DNA for the CDR3 is TGTGCCAGCAGCACCACTAGCGGGATCTACAATGAGCAGTTCTTC.

The chain has TRBV6-6 and TRBJ1-3; D is undetermined. The CDR3 loop spans 15 amino acids. The V end was cut by 8 bases, the J end by 0 bases, with 14 bases between. Germline V gives CDR1 MNHNY, CDR2 SVGAGI (reference sequence). The CDR3 protein is CASLGGSHSGNTIYF. The CDR3 DNA follows: TGTGCCAGCCTCGGAGGGAGTCACTCTGGAAACACCATATATTTT.

The chain links TRBV6-2 or TRBV6-3 to TRBJ2-2; perhaps TRBD2 as D (6 bases). CDR1 and CDR2 (germline): MNHEY, SVGEGT. This CDR3 has 14 amino acids. V shed 4 bases and J shed 6 bases, with 12 bases lying between them. For the CDR3, the DNA is TGTGCCAGCAGTTCGCCCCTAGCGTCCGGGGAGCTGTTTTTT. It specifies CASSSPLASGELFF.

As DNA, the CDR3 is TGTGCCAGCAGTTCTAGGACAGGCGGTTATGGCTACACCTTC. Protein product: CASSSRTGGYGYTF. The rearrangement joins TRBV6-5 to TRBJ1-2; TRBD1 matches at 7 bases. This CDR3 region has 14 residues. J lost 5 bases, V lost 4 bases, and 7 bases had no gene match. Germline V lookup: CDR1 MNHEY, CDR2 SVGAGI.

This clone was detected a few times. The CDR3 DNA reads TGTGCCAGCAGTGGATCAGGGGTGAATCAGCCCCAGCATTTT. This codes for CASSGSGVNQPQHF. This sequence joins TRBV2 and TRBJ1-5, with D maybe TRBD1 (6 bases). The CDR3 consists of 14 residues. Germline lookup yields CDR1 SNHLY and CDR2 FYNNEI. The V end was cut by 4 bases, the J end by 4 bases, with 11 bases between.